What follows are 27 T cell receptor beta chains derived from one specimen sequenced in a study of cytomegalovirus exposure and HLA in healthy donors. The PCR was carried out with 60 Vbeta primers and 13 Jbeta primers. Assay: immunoSEQ multiplex PCR; the TCRdb copy retains only in-frame clones and omits some. This table has under 200,000 clones, about 70% appearing once. The sequencing input was PBMCs. The receptor source for this set is a woman between 18 and 30 years old in good health and CMV-seropositive.

Worth noting for this clone: The junction and the germline gene differ at one end; a read error may be behind it. The same CDR3 also results from other DNA sequences found in this sample. V and J are TRBV7-2 and TRBJ1-6; 7 bases are shared with TRBD1. The CDR3 covers 14 residues. Germline V CDR1 and CDR2: SGHTA, FQGNSA. The CDR3, as DNA: TGTGCCAGCAGCCTCGGACAGGTCAATTCCCCCCTCCACTTT. Protein product: CASSLGQVNSPLHF.

On this clone itself: The junction departs from germline at one end; a sequencing error may be responsible. The J gene is TRBJ1-2, the V gene TRBV30; D unresolved. This CDR3 spans 10 amino acids. Germline V gene data show CDR1 as GTSNPN and CDR2 as SVGIG (reference sequence). The CDR3 is CAWSEARRAF. In DNA form, the CDR3 reads TGTGCCTGGAGTGAGGCCCGACGGGCCTTC.

The rearrangement joins TRBV11-2 to TRBJ2-3; D might be TRBD2 (5 bases). Trimming shortened V by 4 bases and J by 7 bases, and 9 bases separated the two germline ends. Germline CDR1 is SGHAT and CDR2 is FQNNGV. The CDR3 has 12 amino acids. The CDR3 DNA follows: TGTGCCAGCAGCTCTCAGCGGAATACGCAGTATTTT. It yields the protein CASSSQRNTQYF.

The rearrangement uses TRBV6-5 and TRBJ1-5, with D tentatively TRBD1 (6 bases). Between the trimmed V and J ends, which lost 6 bases and 6 bases, there was a span of 15 bases. Germline V CDR1 and CDR2: MNHEY, SVGAGI. The CDR3 has 14 residues. CDR3 nucleotide sequence: TGTGCCAGCAGCCGGACAGCCAGCGGTCAGCCCCAGCATTTT. It specifies CASSRTASGQPQHF.

V is TRBV14 and J is TRBJ2-5; 9 bases line up with TRBD1. This CDR3 is 15 amino acids long. Trimming removed 1 base from V and 2 bases from J; junction bases left unmatched: 2. Germline V CDR1 and CDR2: SGHDN, FVKESK. DNA for the CDR3: TGTGCCAGCAGCCAAGGGGGACAGGGACAAGAGACCCAGTACTTC. Its protein is CASSQGGQGQETQYF.

The chain is built from TRBV6-1 and TRBJ2-7, with 9 bases lining up with TRBD2. Germline trimming cut 9 bases from V and 3 bases from J; bases unmatched to any gene: 12. The germline V gene has CDR1 MNHNS and CDR2 SASEGT. The CDR3 is made up of 15 amino acids. The CDR3 bases are TGTGCCAGTGATGCGGTAGCGGGGGTTTTCTACGAGCAGTACTTC. Its protein product is CASDAVAGVFYEQYF.

The rearrangement joins TRBV11-3 to TRBJ2-1, with TRBD2 matching 14 bases. CDR1 is SGHNT, CDR2 YENEEA, per germline. The V segment lost 5 bases and the J segment 7 bases; nucleotides outside the gene matches: 7. The CDR3 covers 16 residues. CDR3: CASSPGLAGVTNEQFF. CDR3 DNA sequence: TGTGCCAGCAGCCCGGGACTAGCGGGAGTAACAAATGAGCAGTTCTTC.

This clone was counted a few times. The rearrangement uses TRBV6-1 and TRBJ2-7; D call uncertain. Trimming took off 1 base at V and 3 bases at J, with 13 bases between the two ends. This CDR3 comprises 15 residues. CDR1 is MNHNS and CDR2 is SASEGT in the germline V gene. This CDR3 is CASSEGVQVGYEQYF. As DNA, the CDR3 is TGTGCCAGCAGTGAAGGTGTCCAGGTGGGCTACGAGCAGTACTTC.

This clone was detected a few times. The chain uses TRBV7-2 and TRBJ2-5; tentatively, D is TRBD2 (7 bases). V was pared by 10 bases and J by 4 bases, with 10 bases between. The CDR3 has 11 amino acids. Germline loops: CDR1 SGHTA, CDR2 FQGNSA. This CDR3 reads CAMRGRETQYF. As DNA, the CDR3 is TGTGCCATGCGGGGGCGAGAGACCCAGTACTTC.

The rearrangement links TRBV6-5 to TRBJ2-5, with 7 bases that match TRBD2. The J call may be incorrect, as the DNA end agrees better with TRBJ2-7. CDR3 length equals 15 residues. CDR1 and CDR2 (germline): MNHEY, SVGAGI. In DNA form, the CDR3 reads TGTGCCAGCAGTTTCTACACTAGCGCTACCTACGAGCAGTACTTC. This gives the protein CASSFYTSATYEQYF.

The rearrangement links TRBV7-9 to TRBJ2-5; the D gene is possibly TRBD2 (6 bases). The CDR3 consists of 14 residues. CDR1 and CDR2 (germline): SEHNR, FQNEAQ (reference sequence). The V end lost 6 bases, the J end lost 5 bases, and 16 bases lay between the germline ends. The CDR3 DNA follows: TGTGCCAGCAGTTCAAACCCTAGCGTGGAGACCCAGTACTTC. Protein: CASSSNPSVETQYF.

Here the CDR3 DNA reads TGTGCCAGCAGGCCGGCGAAGCGGGCGTACGAGCAGTACTTC. Protein sequence: CASRPAKRAYEQYF. V is TRBV27 and J is TRBJ2-7; maybe TRBD2 (6 bases). The germline V gene encodes CDR1 MNHEY and CDR2 SMNVEV (reference sequence). With 6 bases removed from V and 4 bases from J, the gap between germline ends came to 16 bases. The CDR3 spans 14 residues.

J is TRBJ2-3 and V is TRBV12-5, with a tentative D call TRBD1 (6 bases). Trimming shortened V by 1 base and J by 8 bases, and 19 bases separated the two germline ends. Per germline, CDR1 LGHNT and CDR2 FRNRAP. This CDR3 spans 16 amino acids. The CDR3 sequence is CASGLDPTYRESTQYF. The CDR3 bases are TGTGCTAGTGGTTTGGACCCCACATACAGGGAGTCTACGCAGTATTTT.

V is TRBV7-9 and J is TRBJ2-2; 13 nucleotides match TRBD2. The J segment lost 3 bases and the V segment lost 5 bases, leaving 12 bases of the junction unmatched. Per the germline V gene, CDR1 is SEHNR and CDR2 is FQNEAQ (reference sequence). CDR3 length equals 19 residues. Written as DNA, the CDR3 is TGTGCCAGCAGCCCAAAGAGGACTAGCGGGAGTCGGTACACCGGGGAGCTGTTTTTT. It translates to CASSPKRTSGSRYTGELFF. Full variable domain (missing parts from reference TRBV7-9 and TRBJ2-2): DTGVSQNPRHKITKRGQNVTFRCDPISEHNRLYWYRQTLGQGPEFLTYFQNEAQLEKSRLLSDRFSAERPKGSFSTLEIQRTEQGDSAMYLCASSPKRTSGSRYTGELFFGEGSRLTVL.

The chain recombines TRBV5-1 with TRBJ1-4; D possibly corresponds to TRBD1 (6 bases). CDR3 length equals 13 residues. Trimming removed 5 bases at V and 5 bases at J, with 10 bases between. CDR1 is SGHRS, CDR2 YFSETQ, per germline. The CDR3 DNA follows: TGCGCCAGCAGACTGGACAGCAATGAAAAACTGTTTTTT. Its protein product is CASRLDSNEKLFF.

The rearrangement links TRBV6-5 to TRBJ2-3, with D maybe TRBD1 (5 bases). This CDR3 spans 15 amino acids. V was pared by 2 bases and J by 4 bases, with 13 bases between. Germline-derived CDR1 and CDR2 are MNHEY and SVGAGI. As DNA, the CDR3 is TGTGCCAGCAGTTACGTCTTATCAGGGCCAGATACGCAGTATTTT. Amino acid sequence: CASSYVLSGPDTQYF.

The J gene is TRBJ1-2, the V gene TRBV5-1; D is undetermined. This CDR3 has 13 amino acids. V was shortened by 0 bases and J by 2 bases, with 5 bases between the two germline ends. Germline CDR1 and CDR2: SGHRS and YFSETQ. CDR3 region: CASSLDNNYGYTF. In DNA, the CDR3 is TGCGCCAGCAGCTTGGACAACAACTATGGCTACACCTTC.

This clone has just a few counts. The chain couples TRBV6-1 to TRBJ2-2; 7 nucleotides match TRBD2. J gave up 2 bases and V 2 bases, and 17 bases lay outside the gene matches. Germline values: CDR1 MNHNS, CDR2 SASEGT. This CDR3 comprises 20 residues. The CDR3 here is CASSEPNFRKGGPNTGELFF. The CDR3 region has the DNA TGTGCCAGCAGTGAACCAAACTTCCGAAAGGGAGGGCCTAACACCGGGGAGCTGTTTTTT.

This rearrangement joins TRBV7-2 to TRBJ1-4; 7 bases align to TRBD1. The V gene's germline CDR1 is SGHTA and CDR2 FQGNSA. The CDR3 runs 14 residues. Germline trimming cut 5 bases from V and 8 bases from J; bases unmatched to any gene: 8. Here the CDR3 reads CASSPDRASEKLFF. The CDR3 nucleotides are TGTGCCAGCAGCCCTGACAGGGCTTCCGAAAAACTGTTTTTT.

The CDR3 loop is CASSPQEGTREQYF. The CDR3 DNA reads as TGTGCCAGCTCACCGCAAGAAGGTACGAGGGAGCAGTACTTC. The V gene is TRBV18, the J gene TRBJ2-7; D call uncertain. CDR3 size: 14 residues. CDR1 is KGHSH and CDR2 is LQKENI in the germline V gene. V lost 3 bases, J lost 7 bases, and 16 bases lay in between.

The chain uses TRBV7-2 and TRBJ1-6, with D possibly being TRBD1 (6 bases). The V gene's germline CDR1 is SGHTA and CDR2 FQGNSA. The CDR3 extends over 11 amino acids. V gave up 5 bases and J gave up 10 bases, with 6 bases separating them. The CDR3 reads CASSRGSPLHF. The CDR3 DNA follows: TGTGCCAGCAGCAGGGGGTCACCCCTCCACTTT.

V usage is TRBV5-4 and J usage is TRBJ2-3, with 11 bases lining up with TRBD1. CDR3 length equals 15 residues. V lost 5 bases, J lost 4 bases, and 6 bases stayed unmatched. Looked up from germline, CDR1 is SGHNT and CDR2 is YYREEE (reference sequence). CDR3 region: CASSTDRGRADTQYF. The CDR3 DNA reads TGTGCCAGCAGTACGGACAGGGGGCGCGCAGATACGCAGTATTTT.

This chain joins TRBV30 and TRBJ2-7; weak D call: TRBD1 (5 bases). The V and J ends lost 0 bases and 5 bases respectively, with 14 bases between them. Per germline, CDR1 GTSNPN and CDR2 SVGIG (reference sequence). The CDR3 is 14 amino acids. The CDR3 region is CAWSVGQGSDEQYF. DNA for the CDR3: TGTGCCTGGAGTGTAGGGCAGGGAAGTGACGAGCAGTACTTC.

This sequence joins TRBV6-1 and TRBJ2-7; TRBD2 is a possible D gene (5 bases). V was shortened by 6 bases and J by 6 bases, with 21 bases between the two germline ends. The V gene's germline CDR1 is MNHNS and CDR2 SASEGT. CDR3 length equals 15 residues. The CDR3 spells CASRPSVGGSSEQYF. The DNA for the CDR3 is TGTGCCAGCAGACCTTCTGTGGGTGGGAGTTCCGAGCAGTACTTC.

The J gene is TRBJ2-7, the V gene TRBV7-2; 10 nucleotides agree with TRBD2. The CDR3 loop spans 14 amino acids. V lost 5 bases to trimming and J lost 3 bases; unmatched junction nucleotides: 4. CDR1 and CDR2 (germline): SGHTA, FQGNSA. The CDR3 DNA follows: TGTGCCAGCAGCCAGACTAGCGGGCACTACGAGCAGTACTTC. Residues: CASSQTSGHYEQYF.

This chain links TRBV18 with TRBJ2-2, with D perhaps matching TRBD1 (8 bases). Trimming shortened V by 2 bases and J by 5 bases, and 12 bases separated the two germline ends. CDR1 and CDR2 (germline): KGHSH, LQKENI. The CDR3 loop spans 15 amino acids. For the CDR3, the DNA is TGTGCCAGCTCACCAGGACAGGGAGGGACCGGGGAGCTGTTTTTT. Translated: CASSPGQGGTGELFF.

The chain is built from TRBV6-6 and TRBJ2-7, with TRBD1 as a possible D gene (6 bases). CDR3 size: 15 residues. V lost 6 bases, J lost 0 bases, and 15 bases lay in between. CDR1 is MNHNY, CDR2 SVGAGI, per germline (reference sequence). CDR3 bases: TGTGCCAGCAGGAATCGAGACAGGACCTCCTACGAGCAGTACTTC. Translation: CASRNRDRTSYEQYF.